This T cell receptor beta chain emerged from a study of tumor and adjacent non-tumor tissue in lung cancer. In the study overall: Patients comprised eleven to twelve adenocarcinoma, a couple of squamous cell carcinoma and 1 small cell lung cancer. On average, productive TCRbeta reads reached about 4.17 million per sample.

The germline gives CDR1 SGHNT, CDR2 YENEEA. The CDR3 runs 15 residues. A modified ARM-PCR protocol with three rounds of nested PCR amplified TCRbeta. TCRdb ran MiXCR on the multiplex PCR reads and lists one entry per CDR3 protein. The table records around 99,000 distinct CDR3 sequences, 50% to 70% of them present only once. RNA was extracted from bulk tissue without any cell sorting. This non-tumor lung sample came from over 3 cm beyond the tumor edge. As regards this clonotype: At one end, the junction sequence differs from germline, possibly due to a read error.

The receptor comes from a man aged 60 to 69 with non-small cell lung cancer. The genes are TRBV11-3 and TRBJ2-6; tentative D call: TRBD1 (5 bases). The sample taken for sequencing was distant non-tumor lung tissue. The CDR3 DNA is TGTGCCAGCAGCCGGCAGGGTTCTGGGGCCAACGTCCTGAGTTTC. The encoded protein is CASSRQGSGANVLSF.